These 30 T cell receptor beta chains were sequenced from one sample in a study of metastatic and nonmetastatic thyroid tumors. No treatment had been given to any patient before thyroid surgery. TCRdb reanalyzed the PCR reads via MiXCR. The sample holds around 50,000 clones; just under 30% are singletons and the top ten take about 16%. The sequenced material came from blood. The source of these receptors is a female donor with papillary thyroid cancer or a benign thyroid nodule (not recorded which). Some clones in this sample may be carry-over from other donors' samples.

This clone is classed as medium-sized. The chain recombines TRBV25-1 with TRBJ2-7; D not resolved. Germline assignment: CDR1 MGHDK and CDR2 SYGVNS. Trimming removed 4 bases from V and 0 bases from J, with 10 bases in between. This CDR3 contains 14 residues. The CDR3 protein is CASSGPTDSYEQYF. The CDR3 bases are TGTGCCAGCAGTGGACCGACGGACTCCTACGAGCAGTACTTC.

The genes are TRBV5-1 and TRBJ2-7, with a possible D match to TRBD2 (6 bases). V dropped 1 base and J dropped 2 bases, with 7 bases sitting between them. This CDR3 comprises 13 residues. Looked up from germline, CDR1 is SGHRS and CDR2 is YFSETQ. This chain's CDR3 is CASSLSGAYEQYF. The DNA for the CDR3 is TGCGCCAGCAGCTTGTCGGGAGCCTACGAGCAGTACTTC.

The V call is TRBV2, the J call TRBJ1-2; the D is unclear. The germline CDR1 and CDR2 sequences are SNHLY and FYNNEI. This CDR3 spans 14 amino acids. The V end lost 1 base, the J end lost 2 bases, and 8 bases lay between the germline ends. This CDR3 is CASSEEGGNYGYTF. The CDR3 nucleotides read TGTGCCAGCAGTGAAGAGGGCGGGAACTATGGCTACACCTTC.

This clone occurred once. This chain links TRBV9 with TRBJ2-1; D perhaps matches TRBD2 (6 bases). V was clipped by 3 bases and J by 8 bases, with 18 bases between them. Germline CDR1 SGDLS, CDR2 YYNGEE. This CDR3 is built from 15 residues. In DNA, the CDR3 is TGTGCCAGCAGCGCCTCTAGCGTGAGTCTGCATGAGCAGTTCTTC. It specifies CASSASSVSLHEQFF.

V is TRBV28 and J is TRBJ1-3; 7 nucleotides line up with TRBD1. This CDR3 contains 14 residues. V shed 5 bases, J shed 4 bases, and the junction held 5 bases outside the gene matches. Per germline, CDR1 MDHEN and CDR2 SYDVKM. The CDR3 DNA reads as TGTGCCAGCAGTCCAGACAGGGTGGGAAACACCATATATTTT. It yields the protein CASSPDRVGNTIYF.

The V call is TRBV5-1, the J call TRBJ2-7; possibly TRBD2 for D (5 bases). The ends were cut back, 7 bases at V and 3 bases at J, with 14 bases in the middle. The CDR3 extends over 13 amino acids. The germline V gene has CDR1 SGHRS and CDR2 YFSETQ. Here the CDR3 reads CASGTGSGYEQYF. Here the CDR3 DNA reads TGCGCCAGCGGTACCGGCAGCGGCTACGAGCAGTACTTC. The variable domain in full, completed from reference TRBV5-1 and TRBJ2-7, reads KAGVTQTPRYLIKTRGQQVTLSCSPISGHRSVSWYQQTPGQGLQFLFEYFSETQRNKGNFPGRFSGRQFSNSRSEMNVSTLELGDSALYLCASGTGSGYEQYFGPGTRLTVT.

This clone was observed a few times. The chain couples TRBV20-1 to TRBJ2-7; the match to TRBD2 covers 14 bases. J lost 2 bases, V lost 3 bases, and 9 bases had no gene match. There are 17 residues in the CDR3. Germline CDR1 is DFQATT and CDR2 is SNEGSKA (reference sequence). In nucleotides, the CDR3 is TGCAGTGCTAGGGGGACTAGCGGGGGCATAACCGCCTACGAGCAGTACTTC. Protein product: CSARGTSGGITAYEQYF.

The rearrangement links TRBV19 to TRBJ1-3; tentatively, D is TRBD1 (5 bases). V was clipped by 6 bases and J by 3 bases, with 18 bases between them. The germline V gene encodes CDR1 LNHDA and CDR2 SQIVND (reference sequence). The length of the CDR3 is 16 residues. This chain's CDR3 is CASSPYQGVGGNTIYF. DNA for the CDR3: TGTGCCAGTAGCCCATACCAGGGAGTGGGTGGAAACACCATATATTTT.

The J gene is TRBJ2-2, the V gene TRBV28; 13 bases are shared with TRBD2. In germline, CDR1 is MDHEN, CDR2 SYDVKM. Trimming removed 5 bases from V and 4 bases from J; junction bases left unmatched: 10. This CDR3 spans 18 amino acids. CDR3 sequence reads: CASSPGLAGAPGTGELFF. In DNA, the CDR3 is TGTGCCAGCAGTCCCGGACTAGCGGGAGCCCCGGGCACCGGGGAGCTGTTTTTT.

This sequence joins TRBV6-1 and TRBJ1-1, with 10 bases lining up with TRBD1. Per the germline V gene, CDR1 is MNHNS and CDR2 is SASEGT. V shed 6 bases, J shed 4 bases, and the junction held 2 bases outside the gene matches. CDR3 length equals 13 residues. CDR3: CASRGQGTTEAFF. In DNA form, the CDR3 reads TGTGCCAGCAGGGGACAGGGGACCACTGAAGCTTTCTTT.

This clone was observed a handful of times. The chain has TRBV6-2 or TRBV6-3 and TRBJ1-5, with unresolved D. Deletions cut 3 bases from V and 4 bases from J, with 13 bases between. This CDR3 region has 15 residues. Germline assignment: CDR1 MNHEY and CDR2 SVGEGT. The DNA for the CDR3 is TGTGCCAGCAGTTATTTCTCACCGTCAAATCAGCCCCAGCATTTT. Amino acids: CASSYFSPSNQPQHF.

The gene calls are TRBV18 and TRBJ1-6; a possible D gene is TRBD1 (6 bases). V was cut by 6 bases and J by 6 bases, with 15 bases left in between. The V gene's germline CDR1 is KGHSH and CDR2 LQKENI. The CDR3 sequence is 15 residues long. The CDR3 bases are TGTGCCAGCTCCCTTGACAGGACTCCTAATTCACCCCTCCACTTT. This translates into CASSLDRTPNSPLHF.

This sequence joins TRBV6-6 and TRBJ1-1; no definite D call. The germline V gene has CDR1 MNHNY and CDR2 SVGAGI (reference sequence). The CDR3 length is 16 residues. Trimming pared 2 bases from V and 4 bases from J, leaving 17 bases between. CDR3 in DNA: TGTGCCAGCAGTTACGTCCGGTCGGTGGGGAGCACTGAAGCTTTCTTT. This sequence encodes CASSYVRSVGSTEAFF.

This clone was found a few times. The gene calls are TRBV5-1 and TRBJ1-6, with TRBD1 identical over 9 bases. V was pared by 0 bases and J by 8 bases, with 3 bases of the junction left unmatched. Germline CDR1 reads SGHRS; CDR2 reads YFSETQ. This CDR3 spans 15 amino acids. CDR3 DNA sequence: TGCGCCAGCAGCTTGGAAGGACAGGGGCATTCACCCCTCCACTTT. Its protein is CASSLEGQGHSPLHF.

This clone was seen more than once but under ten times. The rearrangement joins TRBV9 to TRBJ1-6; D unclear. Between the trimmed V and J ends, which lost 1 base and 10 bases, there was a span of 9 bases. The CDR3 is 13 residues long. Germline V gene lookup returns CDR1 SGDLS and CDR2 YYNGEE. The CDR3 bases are TGTGCCAGCAGCGTATCCCCCTGGTCACCCCTCCACTTT. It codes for CASSVSPWSPLHF.

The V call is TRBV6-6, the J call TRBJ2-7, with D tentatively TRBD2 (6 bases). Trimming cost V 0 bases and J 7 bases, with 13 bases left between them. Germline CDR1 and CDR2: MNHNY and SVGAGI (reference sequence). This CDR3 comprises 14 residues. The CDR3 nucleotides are TGTGCCAGCAGTTACTCGAAGGAGGGCGATGAGCAGTACTTC. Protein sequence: CASSYSKEGDEQYF.

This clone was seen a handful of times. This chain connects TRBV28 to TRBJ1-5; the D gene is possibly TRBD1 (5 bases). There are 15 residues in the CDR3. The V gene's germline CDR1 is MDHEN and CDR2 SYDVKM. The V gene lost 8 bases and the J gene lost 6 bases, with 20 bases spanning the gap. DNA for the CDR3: TGTGCCAGCCGTCCTATAAGGGGCGGCGGTCAGCCCCAGCATTTT. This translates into CASRPIRGGGQPQHF.

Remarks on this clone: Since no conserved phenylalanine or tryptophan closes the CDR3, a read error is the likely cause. The CDR3 is CASSSHGSNYGYTL. CDR3 in DNA: TGTGCCAGCAGCTCCCATGGGAGCAACTATGGCTACACCCTC. This chain connects TRBV7-2 to TRBJ1-2; no clear D. The V and J ends lost 4 bases and 2 bases respectively, with 11 bases between them. Germline loops: CDR1 SGHTA, CDR2 FQGNSA. The CDR3 runs to 14 residues.

CDR3 sequence: CASSPIQGPYEQYF. DNA of the CDR3: TGTGCCAGCAGTCCCATACAGGGGCCCTACGAGCAGTACTTC. The rearrangement links TRBV27 to TRBJ2-7; the match to TRBD1 covers 7 bases. J was trimmed by 2 bases and V by 5 bases; bases with no gene match: 6. CDR3 size: 14 residues. Germline V CDR1 and CDR2: MNHEY, SMNVEV (reference sequence).

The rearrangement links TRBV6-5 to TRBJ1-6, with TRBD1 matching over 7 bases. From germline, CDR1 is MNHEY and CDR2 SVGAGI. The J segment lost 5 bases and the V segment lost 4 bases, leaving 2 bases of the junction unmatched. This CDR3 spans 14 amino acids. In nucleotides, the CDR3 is TGTGCCAGCAGTTCGGGACAGCATAATTCACCCCTCCACTTT. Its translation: CASSSGQHNSPLHF.

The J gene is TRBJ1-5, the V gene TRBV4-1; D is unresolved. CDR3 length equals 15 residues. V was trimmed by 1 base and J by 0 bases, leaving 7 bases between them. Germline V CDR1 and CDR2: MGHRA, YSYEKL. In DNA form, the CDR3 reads TGCGCCAGCAGCCAAGTAGAATCTAGCAATCAGCCCCAGCATTTT. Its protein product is CASSQVESSNQPQHF.

This CDR3 reads CASILRDYNEQFF. CDR3 in DNA: TGTGCCAGCATCCTAAGAGACTACAATGAGCAGTTCTTC. J is TRBJ2-1 and V is TRBV7-9, with D hard to call. V was cut by 7 bases and J by 3 bases, with 10 bases left in between. This CDR3 is 13 amino acids long. Looked up from germline, CDR1 is SEHNR and CDR2 is FQNEAQ (reference sequence).

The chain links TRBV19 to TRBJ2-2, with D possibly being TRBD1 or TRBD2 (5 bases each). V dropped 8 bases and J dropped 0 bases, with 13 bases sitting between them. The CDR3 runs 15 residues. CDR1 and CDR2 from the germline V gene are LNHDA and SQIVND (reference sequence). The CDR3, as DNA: TGTGCCAGTTCCTGGGACGGCGCGAACACCGGGGAGCTGTTTTTT. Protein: CASSWDGANTGELFF. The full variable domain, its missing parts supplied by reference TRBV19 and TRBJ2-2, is DGGITQSPKYLFRKEGQNVTLSCEQNLNHDAMYWYRQDPGQGLRLIYYSQIVNDFQKGDIAEGYSVSREKKESFPLTVTSAQKNPTAFYLCASSWDGANTGELFFGEGSRLTVL.

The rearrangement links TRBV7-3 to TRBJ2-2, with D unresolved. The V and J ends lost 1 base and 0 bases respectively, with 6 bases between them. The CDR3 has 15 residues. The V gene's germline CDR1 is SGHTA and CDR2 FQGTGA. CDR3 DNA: TGTGCCAGCAGCTTAAGTGGGGCGAACACCGGGGAGCTGTTTTTT. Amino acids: CASSLSGANTGELFF.

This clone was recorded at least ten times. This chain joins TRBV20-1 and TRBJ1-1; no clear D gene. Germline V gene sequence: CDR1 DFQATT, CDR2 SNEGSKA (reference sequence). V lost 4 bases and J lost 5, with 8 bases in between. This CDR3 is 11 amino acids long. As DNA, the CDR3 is TGCAGTGCTATCATTCGGACTGAAGCTTTCTTT. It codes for CSAIIRTEAFF.

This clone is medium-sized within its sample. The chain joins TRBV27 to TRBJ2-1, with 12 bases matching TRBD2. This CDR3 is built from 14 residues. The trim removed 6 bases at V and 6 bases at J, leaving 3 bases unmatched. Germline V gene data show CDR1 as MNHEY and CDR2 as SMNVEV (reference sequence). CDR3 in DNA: TGTGCCAGCAGGGGACTAGCGGGCCTCAATGAGCAGTTCTTC. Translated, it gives CASRGLAGLNEQFF.

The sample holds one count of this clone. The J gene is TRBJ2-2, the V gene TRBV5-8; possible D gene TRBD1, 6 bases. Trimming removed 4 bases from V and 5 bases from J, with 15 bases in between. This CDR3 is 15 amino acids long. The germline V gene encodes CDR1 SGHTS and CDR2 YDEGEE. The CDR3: CASSLNTQGTGELFF. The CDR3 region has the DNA TGTGCCAGCAGCCTAAATACACAGGGTACCGGGGAGCTGTTTTTT.

The CDR3 region is CASSARDSYEQYF. CDR3 bases: TGTGCCAGCAGCGCCCGGGACTCCTACGAGCAGTACTTC. V is TRBV3-1 and J is TRBJ2-7, with a weak D call TRBD2 (5 bases). The CDR3 is made up of 13 amino acids. CDR1 and CDR2 (germline): LGHDT, YNNKEL (reference sequence). Trimming left V 5 bases short and J 0 bases short, with 8 bases between.

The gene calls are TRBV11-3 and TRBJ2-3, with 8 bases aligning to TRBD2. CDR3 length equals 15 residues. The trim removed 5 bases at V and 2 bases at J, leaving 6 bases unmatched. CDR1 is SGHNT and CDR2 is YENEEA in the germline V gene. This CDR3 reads CASSPRTSFTDTQYF. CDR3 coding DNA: TGTGCCAGCAGCCCAAGGACTAGCTTCACAGATACGCAGTATTTT.

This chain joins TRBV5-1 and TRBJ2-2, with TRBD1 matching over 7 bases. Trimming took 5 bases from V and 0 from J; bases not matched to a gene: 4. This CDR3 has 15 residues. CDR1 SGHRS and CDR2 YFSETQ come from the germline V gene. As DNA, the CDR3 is TGCGCCAGCAGTCCGACAGGGTCGAACACCGGGGAGCTGTTTTTT. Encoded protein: CASSPTGSNTGELFF.